This T cell receptor (beta chain) was observed in a study of Ad26.COV2.S vaccination and SARS-CoV-2 variants. The V end was cut by 2 bases, the J end by 12 bases, with 11 bases between. CDR3 length: 12 residues. Sequencing used immunoSEQ multiplex PCR; TCRdb keeps in-frame clones, though not all of them. Altogether about 240,000 clones are present, approximately 88% being singletons, with the ten largest covering roughly 10%. Treatment of the sample: some 20 received Ad26.COV2.S at low or high dose, single or two shots; several received placebo; per-sample allocation not given. Vaccine and placebo recipients were sampled on day 63 after the first injection. As its vector, the vaccine had Ad26, which expressed Wuhan-strain SARS-CoV-2 spike.

The starting material was peripheral blood, obtained in a trial of Ad26.COV2.S vaccine versus placebo. This receptor was taken from a person aged 18-65 years who received the Ad26.COV2.S COVID-19 vaccine or a placebo. The rearrangement joins TRBV12-3 or TRBV12-4 to TRBJ2-4, with a possible D match to TRBD1 (5 bases). CDR3 sequence (DNA): TGTGCCAGCAGTTTACTGTCGGACAATCAGTACTTC. Its translation: CASSLLSDNQYF.